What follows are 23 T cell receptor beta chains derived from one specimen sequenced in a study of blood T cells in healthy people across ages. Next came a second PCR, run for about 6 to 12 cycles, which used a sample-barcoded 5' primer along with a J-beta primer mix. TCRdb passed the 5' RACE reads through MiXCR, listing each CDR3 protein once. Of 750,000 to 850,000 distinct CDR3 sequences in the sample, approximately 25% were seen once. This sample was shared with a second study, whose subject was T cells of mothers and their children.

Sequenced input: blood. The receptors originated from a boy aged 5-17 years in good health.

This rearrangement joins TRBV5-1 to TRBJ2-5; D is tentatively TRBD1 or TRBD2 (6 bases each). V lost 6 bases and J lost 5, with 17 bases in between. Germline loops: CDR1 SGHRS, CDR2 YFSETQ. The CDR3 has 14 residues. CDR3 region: CASMTGRGGETQYF. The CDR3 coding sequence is TGCGCCAGCATGACGGGCAGGGGAGGCGAGACCCAGTACTTC.

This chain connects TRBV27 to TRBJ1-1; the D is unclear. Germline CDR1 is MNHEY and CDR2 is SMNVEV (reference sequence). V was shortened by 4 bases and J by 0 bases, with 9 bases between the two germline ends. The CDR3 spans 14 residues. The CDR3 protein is CASSSPSLNTEAFF. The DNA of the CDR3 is TGTGCCAGCAGTTCGCCCAGCCTGAACACTGAAGCTTTCTTT.

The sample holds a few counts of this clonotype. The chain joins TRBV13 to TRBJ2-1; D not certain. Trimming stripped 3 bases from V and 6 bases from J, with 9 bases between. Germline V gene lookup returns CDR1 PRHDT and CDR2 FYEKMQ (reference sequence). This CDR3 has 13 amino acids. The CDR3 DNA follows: TGTGCCAGCAGCTTGCTTACCCTCAATGAGCAGTTCTTC. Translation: CASSLLTLNEQFF. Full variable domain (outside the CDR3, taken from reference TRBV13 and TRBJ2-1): AAGVIQSPRHLIKEKRETATLKCYPIPRHDTVYWYQQGPGQDPQFLISFYEKMQSDKGSIPDRFSAQQFSDYHSELNMSSLELGDSALYFCASSLLTLNEQFFGPGTRLTVL.

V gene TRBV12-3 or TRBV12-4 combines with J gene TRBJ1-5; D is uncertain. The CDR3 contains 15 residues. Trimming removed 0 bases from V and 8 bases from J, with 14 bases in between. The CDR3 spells CASSLARGAEEPQHF. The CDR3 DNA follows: TGTGCCAGCAGTTTAGCTCGGGGTGCCGAGGAGCCCCAGCATTTT.

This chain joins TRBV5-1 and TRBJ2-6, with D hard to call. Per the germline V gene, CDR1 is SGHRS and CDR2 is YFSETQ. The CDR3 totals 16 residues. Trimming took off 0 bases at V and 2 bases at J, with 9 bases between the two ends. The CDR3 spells CASSLAEATGANVLTF. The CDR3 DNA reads TGCGCCAGCAGCTTGGCCGAGGCCACTGGGGCCAACGTCCTGACTTTC.

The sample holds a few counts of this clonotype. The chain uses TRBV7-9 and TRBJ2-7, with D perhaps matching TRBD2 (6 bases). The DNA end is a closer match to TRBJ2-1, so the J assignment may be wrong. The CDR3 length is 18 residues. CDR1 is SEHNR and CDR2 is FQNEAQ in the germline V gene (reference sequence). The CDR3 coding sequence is TGTGCCAGCAGCCCCAAGGGACTGGCGAGGGGAATCATCAATGAGCAGTTCTTC. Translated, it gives CASSPKGLARGIINEQFF.

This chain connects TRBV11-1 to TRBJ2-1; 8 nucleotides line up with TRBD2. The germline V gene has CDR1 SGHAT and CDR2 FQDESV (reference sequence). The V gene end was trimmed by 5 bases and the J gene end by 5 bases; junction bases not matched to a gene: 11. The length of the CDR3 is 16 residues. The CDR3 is CASSPILAGLHNEQFF. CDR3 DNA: TGTGCCAGCAGCCCAATATTAGCGGGGTTGCACAATGAGCAGTTCTTC.

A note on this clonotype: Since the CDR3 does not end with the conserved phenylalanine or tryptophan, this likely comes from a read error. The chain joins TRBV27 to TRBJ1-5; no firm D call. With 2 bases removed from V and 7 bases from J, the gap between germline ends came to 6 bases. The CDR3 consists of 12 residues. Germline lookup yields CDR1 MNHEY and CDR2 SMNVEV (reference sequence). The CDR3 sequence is CASSLKGQPQHL. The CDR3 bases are TGTGCCAGCAGTTTAAAGGGCCAGCCCCAGCATCTT.

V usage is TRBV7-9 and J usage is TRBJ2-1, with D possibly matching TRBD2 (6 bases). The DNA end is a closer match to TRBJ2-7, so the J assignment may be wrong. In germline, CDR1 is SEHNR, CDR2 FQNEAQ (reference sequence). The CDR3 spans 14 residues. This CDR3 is CASSSGLKSYEQYF. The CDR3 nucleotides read TGTGCCAGCAGCTCAGGACTAAAAAGCTACGAGCAGTACTTC.

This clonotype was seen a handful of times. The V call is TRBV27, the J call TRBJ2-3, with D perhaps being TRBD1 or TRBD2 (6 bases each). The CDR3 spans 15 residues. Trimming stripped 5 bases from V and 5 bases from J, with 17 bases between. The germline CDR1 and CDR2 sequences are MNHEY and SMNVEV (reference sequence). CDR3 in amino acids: CASSPRKGGLDTQYF. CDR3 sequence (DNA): TGTGCCAGCAGTCCTCGAAAGGGGGGATTAGATACGCAGTATTTT.

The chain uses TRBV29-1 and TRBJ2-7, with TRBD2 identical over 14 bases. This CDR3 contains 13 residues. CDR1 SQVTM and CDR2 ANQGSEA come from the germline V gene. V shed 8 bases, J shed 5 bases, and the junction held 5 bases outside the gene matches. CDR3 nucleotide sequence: TGCAGCTGCCTGGGACTAGCGGGAGACGAGCAGTACTTC. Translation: CSCLGLAGDEQYF.

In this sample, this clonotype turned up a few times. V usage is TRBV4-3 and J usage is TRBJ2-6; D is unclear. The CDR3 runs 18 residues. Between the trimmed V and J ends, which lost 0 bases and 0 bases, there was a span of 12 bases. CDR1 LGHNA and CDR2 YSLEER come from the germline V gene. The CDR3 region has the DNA TGCGCCAGCAGCCAAGAAGGTCTGGAACGCTCTGGGGCCAACGTCCTGACTTTC. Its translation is CASSQEGLERSGANVLTF.

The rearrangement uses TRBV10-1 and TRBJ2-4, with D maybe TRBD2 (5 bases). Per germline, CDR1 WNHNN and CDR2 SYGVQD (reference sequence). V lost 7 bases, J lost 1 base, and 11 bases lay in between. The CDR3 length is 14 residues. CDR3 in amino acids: CASNGEKAKNIQYF. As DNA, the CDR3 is TGCGCCAGCAATGGGGAGAAGGCCAAAAACATTCAGTACTTC.

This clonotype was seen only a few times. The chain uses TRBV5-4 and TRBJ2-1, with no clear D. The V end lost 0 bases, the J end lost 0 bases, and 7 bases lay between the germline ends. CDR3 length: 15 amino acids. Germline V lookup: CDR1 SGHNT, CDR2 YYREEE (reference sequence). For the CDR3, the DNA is TGTGCCAGCAGCTTGGGAGCTACCTCCTACAATGAGCAGTTCTTC. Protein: CASSLGATSYNEQFF.

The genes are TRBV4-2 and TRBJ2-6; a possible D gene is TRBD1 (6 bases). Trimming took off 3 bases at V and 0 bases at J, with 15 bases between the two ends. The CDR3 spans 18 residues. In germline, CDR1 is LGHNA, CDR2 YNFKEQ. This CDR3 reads CASSQYRDTISGANVLTF. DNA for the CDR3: TGTGCCAGCAGCCAGTACCGGGACACCATCTCTGGGGCCAACGTCCTGACTTTC.

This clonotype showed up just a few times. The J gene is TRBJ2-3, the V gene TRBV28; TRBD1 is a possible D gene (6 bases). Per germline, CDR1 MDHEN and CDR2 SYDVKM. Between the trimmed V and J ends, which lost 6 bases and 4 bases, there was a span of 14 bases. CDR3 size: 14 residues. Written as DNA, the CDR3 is TGTGCCAGCAGGCAGGGGTACAGGGCAGATACGCAGTATTTT. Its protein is CASRQGYRADTQYF.

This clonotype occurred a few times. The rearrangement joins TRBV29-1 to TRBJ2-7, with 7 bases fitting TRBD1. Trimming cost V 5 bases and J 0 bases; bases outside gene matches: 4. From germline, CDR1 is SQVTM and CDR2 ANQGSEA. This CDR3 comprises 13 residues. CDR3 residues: CSVPGTASYEQYF. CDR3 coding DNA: TGCAGCGTTCCCGGGACAGCCTCCTACGAGCAGTACTTC.

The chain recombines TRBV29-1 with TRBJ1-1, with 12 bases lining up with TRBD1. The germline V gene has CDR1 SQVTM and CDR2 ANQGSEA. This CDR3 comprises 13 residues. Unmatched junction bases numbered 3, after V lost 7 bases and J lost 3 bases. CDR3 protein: CSGGQGADTEAFF. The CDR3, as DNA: TGCAGCGGGGGACAGGGGGCGGACACTGAAGCTTTCTTT.

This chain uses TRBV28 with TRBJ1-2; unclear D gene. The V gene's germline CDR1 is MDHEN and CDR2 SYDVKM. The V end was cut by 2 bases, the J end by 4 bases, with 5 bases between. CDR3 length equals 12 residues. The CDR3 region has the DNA TGTGCCAGCAGTTTAGAGTTCTATGGCTACACCTTC. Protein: CASSLEFYGYTF.

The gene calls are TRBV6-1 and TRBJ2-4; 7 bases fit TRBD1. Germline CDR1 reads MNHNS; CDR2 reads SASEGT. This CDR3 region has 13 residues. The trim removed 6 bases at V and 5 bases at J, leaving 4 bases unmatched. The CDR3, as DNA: TGTGCCAGCAGGTCCGGGACAGAAAACATTCAGTACTTC. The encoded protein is CASRSGTENIQYF.

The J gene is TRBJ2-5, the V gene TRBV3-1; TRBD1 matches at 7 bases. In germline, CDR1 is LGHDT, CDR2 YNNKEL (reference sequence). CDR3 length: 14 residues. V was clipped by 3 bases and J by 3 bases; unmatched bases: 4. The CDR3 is CASSQGTAEETQYF. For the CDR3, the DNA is TGTGCCAGCAGCCAGGGGACAGCAGAAGAGACCCAGTACTTC.

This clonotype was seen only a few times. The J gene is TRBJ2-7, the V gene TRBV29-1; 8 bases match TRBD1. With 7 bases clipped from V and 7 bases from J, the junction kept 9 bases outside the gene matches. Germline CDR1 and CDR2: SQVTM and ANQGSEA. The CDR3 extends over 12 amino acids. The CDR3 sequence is CSGQGTSGEQYF. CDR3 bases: TGCAGCGGACAGGGGACATCGGGGGAGCAGTACTTC.

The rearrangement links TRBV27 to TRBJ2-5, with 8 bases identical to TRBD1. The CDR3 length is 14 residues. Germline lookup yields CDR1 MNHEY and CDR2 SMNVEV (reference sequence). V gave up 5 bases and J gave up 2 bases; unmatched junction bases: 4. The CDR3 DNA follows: TGTGCCAGCAGTCGGGACAGGCTTCAAGAGACCCAGTACTTC. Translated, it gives CASSRDRLQETQYF.